This is a list of T cell receptor beta chains from one sample in a study of vaccination effects on CD4 cells after COVID-19. Sequencing was performed with immunoSEQ multiplex PCR; in TCRdb, only in-frame clones are kept and a portion is missing. The data hold tens of thousands of clones, with around 77% observed a single time. These receptors' targets are unknown. The material was CD4+ T cells from PBMCs cultured with HCoV-NL63 spike peptides, obtained before COVID-19 vaccination. The receptors originated from a human donor who received a COVID-19 vaccine. Each CDR3 is given with its conserved first and last residue. The D gene is left open where the match is weak. For some rows the clone size is stated as once, few or many, or as a class when expanded; others skip it.

d_call,j_call,v_call,clone_size,cdr3_aa,cdr3_nt
TRBD1,TRBJ2-1,TRBV3-1/TRBV3-2,few,CASSPRQGRDEQFF,TGTGCCAGCAGCCCAAGACAGGGGCGGGATGAGCAGTTCTTC
-,TRBJ1-1,TRBV7-8,once,CASSWGPNTEAFF,TGTGCCAGCAGCTGGGGGCCAAACACTGAAGCTTTCTTT
-,TRBJ2-1,TRBV7-2,-,CASSVSSSGRRRSYNEQFF,TGTGCCAGCAGCGTTAGTAGTAGTGGGCGGCGTCGCTCCTACAATGAGCAGTTCTTC
-,TRBJ2-3,TRBV5-1,once,CASSVIVGTDTQYF,TGCGCCAGCAGCGTGATAGTTGGAACGGATACGCAGTATTTT
TRBD1,TRBJ2-2,TRBV5-1,-,CASSLLQGASTGELFF,TGCGCCAGCAGCTTGTTGCAGGGGGCGAGCACCGGGGAGCTGTTTTTT
-,TRBJ1-2,TRBV7-9,-,CASNQGSNYGYTF,TGTGCCAGCAACCAGGGATCTAACTATGGCTACACCTTC
TRBD1,TRBJ2-1,TRBV2,-,CASRRQGAYNEQFF,TGTGCCAGCAGGCGACAGGGGGCCTACAATGAGCAGTTCTTC
-,TRBJ1-2,TRBV5-4,-,CASSLPGNYGYTF,TGTGCCAGCAGCTTGCCCGGAAACTATGGCTACACCTTC
-,TRBJ1-1,TRBV5-1,-,CASSTRENTEAFF,TGCGCCAGCAGCACCCGGGAAAACACTGAAGCTTTCTTT
TRBD1,TRBJ1-1,TRBV2,-,CASSERGQGNTEAFF,TGTGCCAGCAGTGAAAGGGGGCAGGGGAACACTGAAGCTTTCTTT
-,TRBJ2-1,TRBV10-1,few,CASSDQGGEQFF,TGCGCCAGCAGTGACCAGGGTGGTGAGCAGTTCTTC
-,TRBJ1-1,TRBV25-1,-,CASSERHTEAFF,TGTGCCAGCAGTGAAAGACACACTGAAGCTTTCTTT
-,TRBJ1-1,TRBV5-1,-,CASSLGPPGGGLTEAFF,TGCGCCAGCAGCTTGGGACCCCCTGGGGGGGGGCTCACTGAAGCTTTCTTT
TRBD1,TRBJ1-5,TRBV27,-,CASRHGTGGNQPQHF,TGTGCCAGCAGACACGGGACAGGGGGCAATCAGCCCCAGCATTTT
-,TRBJ1-4,TRBV6-5,-,CASSYLQGLGGEKLFF,TGTGCCAGCAGTTACCTACAGGGTCTAGGGGGTGAAAAACTGTTTTTT
-,TRBJ1-4,TRBV5-1,-,CASRFSTNEKLFF,TGCGCCAGCAGATTTTCAACTAATGAAAAACTGTTTTTT
TRBD1,TRBJ1-2,TRBV9,-,CASTLNPGGSYGYTF,TGTGCCAGCACCCTAAACCCAGGGGGCTCCTATGGCTACACCTTC
TRBD1,TRBJ1-2,TRBV24-1,-,CATSDSQGDYGYTF,TGTGCCACCAGTGATTCGCAGGGGGACTATGGCTACACCTTC
TRBD2,TRBJ2-3,TRBV5-1,-,CASSLTSGGAPWDTQYF,TGCGCCAGCAGCTTGACTAGCGGGGGGGCCCCCTGGGATACGCAGTATTTT
-,TRBJ1-1,TRBV29-1,-,CSVVIGTPNTEAFF,TGCAGCGTTGTAATTGGGACTCCAAACACTGAAGCTTTCTTT
TRBD1,TRBJ2-2,TRBV6-1,-,CAGRDREIAGELFF,TGTGCCGGAAGGGACAGGGAGATCGCCGGGGAGCTGTTTTTT
-,TRBJ1-1,TRBV6-5,once,CASSSGGLGTEAFF,TGTGCCAGCAGTTCCGGGGGGCTGGGCACTGAAGCTTTCTTT
TRBD1,TRBJ1-2,TRBV10-2,-,CASRETGGDGYTF,TGCGCCAGCAGGGAGACAGGGGGCGACGGCTACACCTTC
-,TRBJ2-5,TRBV7-7,-,CASKPSVGGTQYF,TGTGCCAGCAAGCCGTCGGTGGGGGGGACCCAGTACTTC
-,TRBJ1-2,TRBV29-1,-,CSVGTSSGYGYTF,TGCAGCGTTGGGACGTCCTCGGGGTATGGCTACACCTTC
-,TRBJ1-1,TRBV2,-,CASRGDGGLMGTEAFF,TGTGCCAGCAGGGGGGATGGGGGGCTCATGGGCACTGAAGCTTTCTTT
-,TRBJ1-2,TRBV19,-,CASSIWGALLNYGYTF,TGTGCCAGTAGTATTTGGGGCGCCTTACTCAACTATGGCTACACCTTC
-,TRBJ1-5,TRBV21-1,-,CASNLTSNQPQHF,TGTGCCAGCAATCTCACCAGCAATCAGCCCCAGCATTTT
-,TRBJ1-1,TRBV7-8,-,CASSLLQGRNTEAFF,TGTGCCAGCAGCTTACTACAGGGAAGGAACACTGAAGCTTTCTTT
-,TRBJ1-5,TRBV28,-,CASNEYYNSNQPQHF,TGTGCCAGCAACGAATACTATAATAGCAATCAGCCCCAGCATTTT
-,TRBJ1-3,TRBV6-5,-,CASSYGARSTIYF,TGTGCCAGCAGTTACGGCGCCCGGAGCACCATATATTTT
TRBD2,TRBJ2-3,TRBV5-1,-,CASSLGGGVTDTQYF,TGCGCCAGCAGCTTGGGCGGGGGAGTCACAGATACGCAGTATTTT
-,TRBJ2-2,TRBV30,-,CAWSWGVNTGELFF,TGTGCCTGGAGTTGGGGGGTGAACACCGGGGAGCTGTTTTTT
TRBD1,TRBJ1-5,TRBV6-5,-,CASSLDRRNQPQHF,TGTGCCAGCAGTTTGGACAGGCGGAATCAGCCCCAGCATTTT
TRBD1,TRBJ2-5,TRBV2,-,CASTMDRGQETQYF,TGTGCCAGCACCATGGACAGGGGGCAAGAGACCCAGTACTTC
-,TRBJ2-6,TRBV7-9,-,CASTSRGTGANVLTF,TGTGCCAGCACCTCGAGGGGGACTGGGGCCAACGTCCTGACTTTC
TRBD1,TRBJ2-3,TRBV25-1,-,CASSNPTGADTQYF,TGTGCCAGCAGTAACCCGACAGGGGCAGATACGCAGTATTTT
-,TRBJ1-2,TRBV6-5,-,CASIIGRGYGYTF,TGTGCCAGCATTATCGGGCGAGGCTATGGCTACACCTTC
-,TRBJ2-2,TRBV24-1,-,CAIAGTPNTGELFF,TGTGCCATCGCCGGGACACCTAACACCGGGGAGCTGTTTTTT
-,TRBJ1-1,TRBV12-3/TRBV12-4,-,CASNWDGNTEAFF,TGTGCCAGCAACTGGGACGGAAACACTGAAGCTTTCTTT
-,TRBJ2-6,TRBV7-9,-,CASSFLGPTTGANVLTF,TGTGCCAGCAGCTTCCTTGGCCCCACAACCGGGGCCAACGTCCTGACTTTC
-,TRBJ1-6,TRBV5-5,few,CASSWGQGDYSPLHF,TGTGCCAGCAGCTGGGGTCAGGGCGACTATTCACCCCTCCACTTT
-,TRBJ2-1,TRBV18,-,CASSPRIAGPLSYNEQFF,TGTGCCAGCTCACCACGAATTGCAGGCCCCTTGTCCTACAATGAGCAGTTCTTC
-,TRBJ1-5,TRBV6-2/TRBV6-3,-,CASSYYRQNNNQPQHF,TGTGCCAGCAGTTACTACCGACAGAACAACAATCAGCCCCAGCATTTT
-,TRBJ2-3,TRBV20-1,once,CSAPTYDTQYF,TGCAGTGCCCCGACCTACGATACGCAGTATTTT
-,TRBJ1-2,TRBV15,-,CATSRARSLNYGYTF,TGTGCCACCAGCAGAGCCCGCTCCCTTAACTATGGCTACACCTTC
-,TRBJ2-6,TRBV7-3,once,CASSSPLGGANVLTF,TGTGCCAGCAGCTCCCCCCTGGGCGGGGCCAACGTCCTGACTTTC
-,TRBJ2-3,TRBV5-8,few,CASSSGRISTDTQYF,TGTGCCAGCAGCTCGGGCAGAATAAGCACAGATACGCAGTATTTT
-,TRBJ1-2,TRBV4-1,few,CASSQGHLLNYGYTF,TGCGCCAGCAGCCAAGGACACTTGCTCAACTATGGCTACACCTTC
-,TRBJ1-1,TRBV5-1,-,CASSLAGETEAFF,TGCGCCAGCAGCTTGGCAGGGGAAACTGAAGCTTTCTTT
-,TRBJ1-6,TRBV30,-,CAWSVGSSYNSPLHF,TGTGCCTGGAGTGTAGGCAGCTCCTATAATTCACCCCTCCACTTT
-,TRBJ1-1,TRBV5-1,-,CASSFRGEHTEAFF,TGCGCCAGCAGCTTCAGAGGAGAACACACTGAAGCTTTCTTT
TRBD1,TRBJ1-5,TRBV19,-,CASTLGQARSNQPQHF,TGTGCCAGTACCCTGGGACAGGCCCGAAGCAATCAGCCCCAGCATTTT
TRBD1,TRBJ2-5,TRBV6-2/TRBV6-3,-,CASSYTGTGSETQYF,TGTGCCAGCAGTTACACCGGGACAGGGTCAGAGACCCAGTACTTC
TRBD1,TRBJ1-5,TRBV6-5,-,CASSYSGQGNQPQHF,TGTGCCAGCAGTTACTCGGGACAGGGGAATCAGCCCCAGCATTTT
-,TRBJ1-5,TRBV30,-,CAWNGGAGAQHF,TGTGCCTGGAACGGAGGGGCTGGGGCCCAGCATTTT
-,TRBJ2-3,TRBV2,once,CASSVVRGSDTQYF,TGTGCCAGCAGTGTGGTACGGGGATCAGATACGCAGTATTTT